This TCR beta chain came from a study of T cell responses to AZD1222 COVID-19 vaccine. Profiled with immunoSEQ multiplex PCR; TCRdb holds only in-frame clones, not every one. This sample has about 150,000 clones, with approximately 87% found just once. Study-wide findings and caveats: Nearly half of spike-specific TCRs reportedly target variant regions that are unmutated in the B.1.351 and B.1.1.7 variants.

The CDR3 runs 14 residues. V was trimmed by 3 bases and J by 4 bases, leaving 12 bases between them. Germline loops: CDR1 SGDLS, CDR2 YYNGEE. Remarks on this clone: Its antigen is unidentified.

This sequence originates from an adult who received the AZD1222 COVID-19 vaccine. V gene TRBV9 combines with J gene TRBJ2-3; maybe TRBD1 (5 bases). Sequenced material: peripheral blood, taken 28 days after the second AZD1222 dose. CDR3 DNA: TGTGCCAGCAGCGCAATTTCAGGGTCAGATACGCAGTATTTT. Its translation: CASSAISGSDTQYF.